This T cell receptor (beta chain) was retrieved from a study of shared clonotypes between healthy human individuals. Whole-study results and caveats: Across a few donors, naive CD4 shared 5% to 6%, naive CD8 more than 3%, memory CD4 about 2.4%, memory CD8 about 0.4%. Naive subsets, compared against memory subsets, generally had larger estimated richness values.

About this clone itself: Its specificity is not known.

Germline CDR1 and CDR2: MDHEN and SYDVKM. The CDR3 length is 15 residues. V was trimmed by 5 bases and J by 2 bases, leaving 13 bases between them. The study drew all its donors from Caucasian adults living in Nashville, Tennessee. Clones were sequenced by immunoSEQ multiplex PCR, and TCRdb holds only the in-frame ones, with some missing. This table has 110,000 or so clones, under 70% appearing once. This sequence joins TRBV28 and TRBJ1-5; maybe TRBD1 (5 bases). The specimen sequenced was memory CD8+ T cells sorted from blood. As for subset: CD45RO+ cells pooled with CCR7-negative TemRA cells. The receptor was derived from a woman aged 25 to 39 in good health. The CDR3 DNA is TGTGCCAGCAGTCCGATCCGGGACGGCAATCAGCCCCAGCATTTT. Translated: CASSPIRDGNQPQHF.